One sample yielded the 21 T cell receptor beta chains listed below, sequenced in a study of neurological immune-mediated disorders. TCRdb called the 5' RACE reads again in MiXCR, with one record for every CDR3 protein. The sample has some 79,000 distinct CDR3 sequences, 13% to 15% seen once. The material sequenced was PBMCs. These receptors were taken from a woman in her forties or fifties in good health.

This rearrangement joins TRBV20-1 to TRBJ2-1; D gene uncertain. Germline V gene sequence: CDR1 DFQATT, CDR2 SNEGSKA (reference sequence). The CDR3 is 12 residues long. The DNA for the CDR3 is TGCAGGGTAATGGTAGGTACCAATGAGCAGTTCTTC. Its protein product is CRVMVGTNEQFF.

The V gene is TRBV12-3 or TRBV12-4, the J gene TRBJ2-1, with 9 bases fitting TRBD2. The CDR3 extends over 16 amino acids. Trimming cost V 2 bases and J 3 bases; bases outside gene matches: 5. CDR3 DNA: TGTGCCAGCAGTTTATTGACTAGCGGTGACTACAATGAGCAGTTCTTC. This encodes CASSLLTSGDYNEQFF.

This clonotype has a count of ten or more. In DNA, the CDR3 is TGTGCCAGCAGCTTAGATGACAGGCAAACGGGAGCTTTCTTT. Translating it yields CASSLDDRQTGAFF. The chain carries TRBV7-2 and TRBJ1-1; perhaps TRBD1 as D (6 bases). CDR3 length equals 14 residues. Germline CDR1 reads SGHTA; CDR2 reads FQGNSA. Trimming removed 1 base at V and 10 bases at J, with 16 bases between.

Many counts were recorded for this clonotype. The chain uses TRBV29-1 and TRBJ2-2, with D tentatively TRBD1 (6 bases). The germline V gene encodes CDR1 SQVTM and CDR2 ANQGSEA. V was pared by 3 bases and J by 1 base, with 6 bases between. The CDR3 loop spans 13 amino acids. CDR3 amino acids: CSVDRGNTGELFF. As DNA, the CDR3 is TGCAGCGTTGACAGGGGGAACACCGGGGAGCTGTTTTTT.

A few counts support this clonotype. The rearrangement uses TRBV20-1 and TRBJ1-6; D is unclear. CDR1 DFQATT and CDR2 SNEGSKA come from the germline V gene (reference sequence). The CDR3 covers 14 residues. The V gene lost 6 bases and the J gene lost 6 bases, with 15 bases spanning the gap. The CDR3 DNA is TGCAGTGCCTTAACCTCTGGGAGTAATTCACCCCTCCACTTT. Its protein product is CSALTSGSNSPLHF.

This clonotype was seen repeatedly, ten times or more. This sequence joins TRBV9 and TRBJ2-5; TRBD2 might be the D (5 bases). The CDR3 sequence is 14 residues long. Germline V lookup: CDR1 SGDLS, CDR2 YYNGEE. Trimming pared 4 bases from V and 5 bases from J, leaving 15 bases between. CDR3 sequence: CASSLHEGRETQYF. The CDR3 nucleotides are TGTGCCAGCAGCCTCCACGAGGGCAGGGAGACCCAGTACTTC. The whole variable domain, remainder taken from reference TRBV9 and TRBJ2-5, is DSGVTQTPKHLITATGQRVTLRCSPRSGDLSVYWYQQSLDQGLQFLIQYYNGEERAKGNILERFSAQQFPDLHSELNLSSLELGDSALYFCASSLHEGRETQYFGPGTRLLVL.

The chain combines TRBV14 with TRBJ2-1; unclear D gene. Germline lookup yields CDR1 SGHDN and CDR2 FVKESK. This CDR3 is built from 15 residues. V dropped 1 base and J dropped 8 bases, with 15 bases sitting between them. The CDR3 sequence: CASSQGEMVADEQFF. In DNA, the CDR3 is TGTGCCAGCAGCCAAGGTGAGATGGTAGCCGATGAGCAGTTCTTC.

In its sample, this clonotype was seen many times. The chain links TRBV20-1 to TRBJ1-4, with D unclear. The CDR3 loop spans 14 amino acids. V dropped 1 base and J dropped 0 bases, with 6 bases sitting between them. The V gene's germline CDR1 is DFQATT and CDR2 SNEGSKA (reference sequence). The CDR3 nucleotides read TGCAGTGCTAGAGGCAGAACAACTAATGAAAAACTGTTTTTT. This sequence encodes CSARGRTTNEKLFF.

To note about this clonotype: Germline and junction disagree at one end, which may indicate a read error. The chain carries TRBV18 and TRBJ2-7, with D tentatively TRBD2 (6 bases). This CDR3 comprises 14 residues. Germline V gene data show CDR1 as KGHSH and CDR2 as LQKENI. DNA of the CDR3: TGTGCTAGCTCACGGTACGGGGGAATGTACGAGCAGTACTTC. It translates to CASSRYGGMYEQYF.

Note on this clonotype: At one boundary the junction diverges from the germline segment, which might be a read error. V gene TRBV5-1 combines with J gene TRBJ2-7; 9 nucleotides line up with TRBD1. Per the germline V gene, CDR1 is SGHRS and CDR2 is YFSETQ. This CDR3 spans 14 amino acids. CDR3 residues: CANSFRDRVYEQYF. CDR3 nucleotides: TGCGCCAACAGCTTCCGGGACAGGGTCTACGAGCAGTACTTC.

This clonotype was seen repeatedly, ten times or more. CDR3 nucleotide sequence: TGCGCCAGCAGCTTGGATCCTGCAGGTCGGTACGAGCAGTACTTC. Encoded protein: CASSLDPAGRYEQYF. The V and J genes are TRBV5-1 and TRBJ2-7; D is unclear. Per the germline V gene, CDR1 is SGHRS and CDR2 is YFSETQ. This CDR3 region has 15 residues. The V and J ends lost 0 bases and 4 bases respectively, with 14 bases between them. Looking up the rest from reference TRBV5-1 and TRBJ2-7 gives the full variable domain: KAGVTQTPRYLIKTRGQQVTLSCSPISGHRSVSWYQQTPGQGLQFLFEYFSETQRNKGNFPGRFSGRQFSNSRSEMNVSTLELGDSALYLCASSLDPAGRYEQYFGPGTRLTVT.

In this sample, this clonotype turned up many times. The chain combines TRBV18 with TRBJ2-7; weak D call: TRBD2 (5 bases). The germline V gene has CDR1 KGHSH and CDR2 LQKENI. The length of the CDR3 is 13 residues. Trimming left V 6 bases short and J 6 bases short, with 15 bases between. The CDR3 reads CASSREGQAEQYF. The CDR3 DNA sequence: TGTGCCAGCTCGCGCGAGGGCCAGGCCGAGCAGTACTTC.

This clonotype was counted at least ten times. The chain has TRBV20-1 and TRBJ2-3; 10 bases fit TRBD2. This CDR3 contains 14 residues. Germline V lookup: CDR1 DFQATT, CDR2 SNEGSKA (reference sequence). The CDR3 is CSLSPSGSTDTQYF. The DNA for the CDR3 is TGCAGCCTCTCACCTAGCGGGAGTACAGATACGCAGTATTTT.

This clonotype was picked up many times. The gene calls are TRBV18 and TRBJ2-7, with a tentative D call TRBD1 (6 bases). Germline CDR1 reads KGHSH; CDR2 reads LQKENI. V shed 2 bases and J shed 4 bases, with 9 bases lying between them. This CDR3 contains 13 residues. The CDR3 DNA reads as TGTGCCAGCTCACCAACAGGGTTGTACGAGCAGTACTTC. This encodes CASSPTGLYEQYF.

This clonotype came up many times. The chain uses TRBV5-1 and TRBJ1-2, with 9 bases lining up with TRBD1. This CDR3 region has 14 residues. Trimming removed 0 bases from V and 3 bases from J; junction bases left unmatched: 0. CDR1 and CDR2 (germline): SGHRS, YFSETQ. The CDR3 DNA reads TGCGCCAGCAGCTTGGGACAGGGGGACTATGGCTACACCTTC. Its protein is CASSLGQGDYGYTF.

There are many counts of this clonotype. V and J are TRBV12-3 or TRBV12-4 and TRBJ2-2, with TRBD1 matching 8 bases. V lost 6 bases and J lost 2; bases outside the gene matches: 5. The CDR3 has 15 residues. The CDR3 loop is CASRSRGQNTGELFF. The CDR3 nucleotides are TGTGCCAGCAGGTCCAGGGGGCAAAACACCGGGGAGCTGTTTTTT.

Points on this clonotype: Given a much more abundant clone one base away, this may be a read error. The chain is built from TRBV5-1 and TRBJ2-5; 8 bases agree with TRBD1. V was pared by 4 bases and J by 5 bases, with 10 bases of the junction left unmatched. This CDR3 spans 15 amino acids. Germline assignment: CDR1 SGHRS and CDR2 YFSETQ. CDR3 sequence reads: CASSATGGILETQYF. The DNA of the CDR3 is TGCGCCAGCAGCGCCACAGGGGGAATTTTGGAGACCCAGTACTTC.

A few counts support this clonotype. The genes are TRBV7-8 and TRBJ2-3; 8 bases line up with TRBD2. Germline CDR1 SGHVS, CDR2 FQNEAQ. The ends lost 5 bases at V and 5 bases at J; junction bases unmatched: 15. CDR3 length: 17 amino acids. CDR3 protein: CASSPPYREGPGDTQYF. The CDR3 nucleotides read TGTGCCAGCAGCCCCCCATATCGGGAGGGCCCGGGAGATACGCAGTATTTT.

This clonotype appeared many times. The chain carries TRBV28 and TRBJ2-1; 8 bases align to TRBD1. The trim removed 6 bases at V and 3 bases at J, leaving 7 bases unmatched. Germline CDR1 reads MDHEN; CDR2 reads SYDVKM. There are 15 residues in the CDR3. The CDR3 loop is CASRRSGQGYNEQFF. The CDR3 DNA sequence: TGTGCCAGCAGGCGGAGTGGACAGGGCTACAATGAGCAGTTCTTC.

This clonotype has at least ten counts. The rearrangement links TRBV7-2 to TRBJ2-1, with TRBD2 matching 8 bases. The junction had 13 bases not matched to a gene; V was cut back by 5 bases and J by 13 bases. The germline CDR1 and CDR2 sequences are SGHTA and FQGNSA. This CDR3 region has 14 residues. CDR3 sequence (DNA): TGTGCCAGCAGCCTAGGACTAGCTCGTTTCGATCAGTTCTTC. It encodes CASSLGLARFDQFF. The full variable domain, its missing parts supplied by reference TRBV7-2 and TRBJ2-1, is GAGVSQSPSNKVTEKGKDVELRCDPISGHTALYWYRQSLGQGLEFLIYFQGNSAPDKSGLPSDRFSAERTGGSVSTLTIQRTQQEDSAVYLCASSLGLARFDQFFGPGTRLTVL.

Ten or more counts support this clonotype. The chain couples TRBV9 to TRBJ1-3, with TRBD1 matching 7 bases. Germline V CDR1 and CDR2: SGDLS, YYNGEE. The CDR3 covers 17 residues. V gave up 3 bases and J gave up 3 bases; unmatched junction bases: 12. For the CDR3, the DNA is TGTGCCAGCAGCGCCTCCGTCACAGGGGCGAGTGGAAACACCATATATTTT. This codes for CASSASVTGASGNTIYF.